The TCR beta chain described here comes from a study of cytotoxic CD8 clonotypes in ibrutinib-treated CLL. In the study overall: Researchers reported about 10 relapsed/refractory and under 16 treatment-naive patients, 17 to 18 of them IGHV unmutated. Sequencing produced an average of roughly 230,000 productive templates and 85,000 to 95,000 productive rearrangements per sample. General study findings and limits: Clonality measured at baseline exceeded age-matched healthy donors, tracking circulating CD8+ T-cell counts. Clonality increased with ibrutinib response but returned toward baseline at progression.

Libraries were prepared by immunoSEQ multiplex PCR; TCRdb keeps only in-frame clonotypes and omits some of them. The data hold approximately 150,000 clones, with nearly 90% observed a single time. Regarding this clone: Its antigen remains unknown.

Germline-derived CDR1 and CDR2 are SQVTM and ANQGSEA. V shed 5 bases and J shed 4 bases, with 15 bases lying between them. CDR3 length: 13 amino acids. Sequences were derived from PBMCs, sampled at disease progression, from a patient treated with ibrutinib. This sequence originates from a human donor with chronic lymphocytic leukemia. V usage is TRBV29-1 and J usage is TRBJ2-7; TRBD1 is a possible D gene (7 bases). The chain's CDR3 is CSVLRDRGYEQYF. The CDR3 nucleotides read TGCAGCGTTCTGCGGGACAGAGGATACGAGCAGTACTTC.